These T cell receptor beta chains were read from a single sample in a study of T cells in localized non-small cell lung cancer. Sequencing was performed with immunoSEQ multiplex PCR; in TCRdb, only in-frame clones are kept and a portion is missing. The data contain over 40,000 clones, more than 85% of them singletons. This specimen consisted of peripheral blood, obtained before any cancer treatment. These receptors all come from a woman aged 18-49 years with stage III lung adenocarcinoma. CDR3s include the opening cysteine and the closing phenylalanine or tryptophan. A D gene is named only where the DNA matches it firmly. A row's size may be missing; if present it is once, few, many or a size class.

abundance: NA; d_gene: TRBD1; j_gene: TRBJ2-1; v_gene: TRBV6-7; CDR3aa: CASSPRGPSYNEQFF; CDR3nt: TGTGCCAGCAGCCCCAGGGGGCCGTCGTACAATGAGCAGTTCTTC
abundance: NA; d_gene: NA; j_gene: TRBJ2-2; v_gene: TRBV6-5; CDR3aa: CASSYFVGSGELFF; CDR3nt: TGTGCCAGCAGTTACTTCGTCGGGTCCGGGGAGCTGTTTTTT
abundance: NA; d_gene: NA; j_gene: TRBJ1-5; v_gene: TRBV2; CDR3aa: CASSTDGYNQPQHF; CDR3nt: TGTGCCAGCAGTACGGACGGATACAATCAGCCCCAGCATTTT
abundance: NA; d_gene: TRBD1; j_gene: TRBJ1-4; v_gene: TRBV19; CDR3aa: CASSSRTGNEKLFF; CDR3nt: TGTGCCAGTAGTTCACGGACAGGGAATGAAAAACTGTTTTTT
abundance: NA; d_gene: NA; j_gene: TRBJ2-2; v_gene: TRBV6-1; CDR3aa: CASSGTRVNTGELFF; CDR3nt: TGTGCCAGCAGTGGCACCAGGGTGAACACCGGGGAGCTGTTTTTT
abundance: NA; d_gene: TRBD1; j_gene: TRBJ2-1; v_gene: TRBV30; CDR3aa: CAWRGQSFFGEQFF; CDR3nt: TGTGCCTGGAGGGGACAGTCTTTTTTCGGTGAGCAGTTCTTC
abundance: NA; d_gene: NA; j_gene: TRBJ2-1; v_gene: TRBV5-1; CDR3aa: CASSLRQAQTYNEQFF; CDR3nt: TGCGCCAGCAGCTTGAGGCAGGCCCAAACCTACAATGAGCAGTTCTTC
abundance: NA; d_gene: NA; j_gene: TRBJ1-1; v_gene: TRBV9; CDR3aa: CASSVVSGSEAFF; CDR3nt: TGTGCCAGCAGCGTAGTCAGTGGGTCTGAAGCTTTCTTT
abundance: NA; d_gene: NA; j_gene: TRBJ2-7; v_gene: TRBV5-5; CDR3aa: CASSPGPPNYEQYF; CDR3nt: TGTGCCAGCAGTCCCGGGCCACCAAACTACGAGCAGTACTTC
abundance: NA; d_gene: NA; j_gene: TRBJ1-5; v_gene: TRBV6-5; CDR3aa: CASSYGSRTQPQHF; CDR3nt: TGTGCCAGCAGTTACGGGAGCAGAACCCAGCCCCAGCATTTT
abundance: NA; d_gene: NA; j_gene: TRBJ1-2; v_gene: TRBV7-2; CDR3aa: CASSLTGADGYTF; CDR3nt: TGTGCCAGCAGCTTGACGGGGGCAGATGGCTACACCTTC
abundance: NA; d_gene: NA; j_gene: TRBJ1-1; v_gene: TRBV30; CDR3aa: CAWSVGGIGEAFF; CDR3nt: TGTGCCTGGAGTGTAGGGGGGATCGGTGAAGCTTTCTTT
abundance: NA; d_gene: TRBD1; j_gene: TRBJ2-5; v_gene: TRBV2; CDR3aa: CASRGTAQETQYF; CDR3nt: TGTGCCAGCAGAGGGACAGCCCAAGAGACCCAGTACTTC
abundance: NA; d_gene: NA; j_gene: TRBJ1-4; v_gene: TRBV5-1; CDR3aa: CASSFLGEEKLFF; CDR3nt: TGCGCCAGCAGCTTTCTGGGGGAAGAAAAACTGTTTTTT
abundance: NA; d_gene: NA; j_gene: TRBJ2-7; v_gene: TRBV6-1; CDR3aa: CATAPSPRPYEQYF; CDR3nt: TGTGCCACAGCTCCGTCCCCGCGACCCTACGAGCAGTACTTC
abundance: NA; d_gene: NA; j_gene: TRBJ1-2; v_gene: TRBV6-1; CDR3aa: CASSEGPGRNYGYTF; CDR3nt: TGTGCCAGCAGTGAAGGGCCTGGCCGTAACTATGGCTACACCTTC
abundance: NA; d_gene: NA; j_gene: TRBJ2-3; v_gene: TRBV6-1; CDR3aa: CASSWRLQDTQYF; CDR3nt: TGTGCCAGCAGTTGGCGCCTTCAAGATACGCAGTATTTT
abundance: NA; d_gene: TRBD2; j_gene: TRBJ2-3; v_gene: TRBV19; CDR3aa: CASGGGGVPYTDTQYF; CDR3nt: TGTGCCAGTGGCGGGGGAGGCGTCCCTTACACAGATACGCAGTATTTT
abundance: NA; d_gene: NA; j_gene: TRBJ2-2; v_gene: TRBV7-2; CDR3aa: CASSLGGGDGELFF; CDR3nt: TGTGCCAGCAGCTTAGGAGGGGGGGACGGGGAGCTGTTTTTT
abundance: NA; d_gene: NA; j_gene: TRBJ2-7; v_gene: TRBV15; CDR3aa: CATSRDLAGKYGQYF; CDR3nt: TGTGCCACCAGCAGAGACCTCGCAGGGAAGTATGGGCAGTACTTC
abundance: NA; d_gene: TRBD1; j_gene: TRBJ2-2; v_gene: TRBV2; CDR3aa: CASSEPQGVFPGELFF; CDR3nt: TGTGCCAGCAGTGAACCACAGGGGGTATTCCCCGGGGAGCTGTTTTTT
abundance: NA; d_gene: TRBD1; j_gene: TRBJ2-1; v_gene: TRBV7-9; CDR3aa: CASSFSDREYNEQFF; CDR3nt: TGTGCCAGCAGTTTTTCAGACAGGGAGTACAATGAGCAGTTCTTC
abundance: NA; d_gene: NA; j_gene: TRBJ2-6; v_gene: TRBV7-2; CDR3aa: CASSLGTPSPNSGANVLTF; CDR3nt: TGTGCCAGCAGCTTAGGGACTCCCTCACCAAACTCTGGGGCCAACGTCCTGACTTTC
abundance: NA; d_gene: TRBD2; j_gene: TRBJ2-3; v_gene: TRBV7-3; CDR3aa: CASSPQGSGAGDTQYF; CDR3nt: TGTGCCAGCAGCCCTCAGGGAAGCGGGGCTGGAGATACGCAGTATTTT
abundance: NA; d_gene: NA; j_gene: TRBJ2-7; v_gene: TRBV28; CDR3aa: CASSFASPDEQYF; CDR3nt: TGTGCCAGCAGTTTCGCTTCTCCCGACGAGCAGTACTTC
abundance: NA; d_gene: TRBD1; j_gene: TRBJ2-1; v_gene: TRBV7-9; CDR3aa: CASSPGTVRQWVGNEQFF; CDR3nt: TGTGCCAGCAGCCCCGGGACAGTCAGACAGTGGGTAGGCAATGAGCAGTTCTTC
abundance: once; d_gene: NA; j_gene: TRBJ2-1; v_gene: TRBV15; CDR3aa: CATSRDLDGDIYEQFF; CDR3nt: TGTGCCACCAGCAGAGATCTCGATGGGGATATCTATGAGCAGTTCTTC
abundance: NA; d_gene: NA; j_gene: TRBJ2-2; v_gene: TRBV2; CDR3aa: CASRGYYTGELFF; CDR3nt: TGTGCCAGCAGGGGCTATTATACCGGGGAGCTGTTTTTT
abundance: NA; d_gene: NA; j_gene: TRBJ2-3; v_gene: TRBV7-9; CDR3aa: CASSSRGTDTQYF; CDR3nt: TGTGCCAGCAGCTCTAGGGGCACAGATACGCAGTATTTT